These 32 T cell receptor beta chains originate from one sample sequenced in a study of cytomegalovirus exposure and HLA in healthy donors. Use of 60 Vbeta and 13 Jbeta primers characterized the PCR. Data came from immunoSEQ multiplex PCR; TCRdb stores just in-frame clones and leaves some out. Of 170,000 or so clones listed, around 84% are singletons. Material: PBMCs. Receptor source: a man aged 18 to 30 in good health and CMV-seronegative.

The chain couples TRBV7-9 to TRBJ2-7; 13 nucleotides agree with TRBD2. The V segment lost 4 bases and the J segment 5 bases; nucleotides outside the gene matches: 2. From germline, CDR1 is SEHNR and CDR2 FQNEAQ (reference sequence). The CDR3 is made up of 14 amino acids. CDR3 coding DNA: TGTGCCAGCAGCTCCGGACTAGCGGGGGACGAGCAGTACTTC. Protein product: CASSSGLAGDEQYF.

This clone was seen once. This chain links TRBV5-5 with TRBJ1-2, with D possibly TRBD1 on 5 matching bases. Trimming left V 3 bases short and J 1 base short, with 10 bases between. CDR3 length: 14 residues. The germline CDR1 and CDR2 sequences are SGHKS and YYEKEE (reference sequence). CDR3 sequence reads: CASSSGQINYGYTF. The CDR3, as DNA: TGTGCCAGCAGCTCCGGACAAATTAACTATGGCTACACCTTC. Full variable domain (remainder filled in from reference TRBV5-5 and TRBJ1-2): DAGVTQSPTHLIKTRGQQVTLRCSPISGHKSVSWYQQVLGQGPQFIFQYYEKEERGRGNFPDRFSARQFPNYSSELNVNALLLGDSALYLCASSSGQINYGYTFGSGTRLTVV.

This clone showed up just once. The same CDR3 arises from other DNA sequences in this sample as well. The chain recombines TRBV18 with TRBJ1-5; no clear D gene. Trimming pared 3 bases from V and 2 bases from J, leaving 8 bases between. The germline V gene has CDR1 KGHSH and CDR2 LQKENI. The CDR3 covers 14 residues. CDR3 sequence (DNA): TGTGCCAGCTCACCGTCGGGTGGCAATCAGCCCCAGCATTTT. As protein: CASSPSGGNQPQHF. Full variable domain (remainder filled in from reference TRBV18 and TRBJ1-5): NAGVMQNPRHLVRRRGQEARLRCSPMKGHSHVYWYRQLPEEGLKFMVYLQKENIIDESGMPKERFSAEFPKEGPSILRIQQVVRGDSAAYFCASSPSGGNQPQHFGDGTRLSIL.

The gene calls are TRBV7-2 and TRBJ2-2; the match to TRBD2 covers 8 bases. The V gene end was trimmed by 5 bases and the J gene end by 5 bases; junction bases not matched to a gene: 10. The germline V gene has CDR1 SGHTA and CDR2 FQGNSA. The CDR3 runs 16 residues. This CDR3 is CASSGRSGSGTGELFF. The CDR3 nucleotides are TGTGCCAGCAGCGGGAGGAGCGGGAGTGGAACCGGGGAGCTGTTTTTT.

The chain is built from TRBV6-1 and TRBJ1-3, with D hard to call. V lost 5 bases, J lost 0 bases, and 11 bases lay in between. This CDR3 has 15 residues. The germline gives CDR1 MNHNS, CDR2 SASEGT. CDR3 nucleotides: TGTGCCAGCAGTCCTAGGACTATCTCTGGAAACACCATATATTTT. It is translated as CASSPRTISGNTIYF.

The chain has TRBV7-2 and TRBJ1-2, with D uncertain. Germline V gene data show CDR1 as SGHTA and CDR2 as FQGNSA. This CDR3 region has 15 residues. V was cut by 5 bases and J by 7 bases, with 20 bases left in between. Here the CDR3 reads CASSRGREGLSGYTF. CDR3 nucleotide sequence: TGTGCCAGCAGCCGCGGGCGCGAGGGTTTGAGTGGCTACACCTTC.

This clone was seen more than once but under ten times. The rearrangement links TRBV19 to TRBJ2-7; 9 bases are a match to TRBD2. Losses at the gene ends were 3 bases for V and 3 bases for J; bases not matched to a gene: 6. This CDR3 spans 15 amino acids. CDR1 LNHDA and CDR2 SQIVND come from the germline V gene (reference sequence). This chain's CDR3 is CASSIPSGRSYEQYF. The CDR3, as DNA: TGTGCCAGTAGTATTCCGAGCGGGAGGAGCTACGAGCAGTACTTC.

This chain connects TRBV7-3 to TRBJ1-1; 7 positions match TRBD1. The germline V gene encodes CDR1 SGHTA and CDR2 FQGTGA. Unmatched junction bases numbered 3, after V lost 4 bases and J lost 1 base. The CDR3 covers 14 residues. The CDR3 nucleotides read TGTGCCAGCAGCTCCACAGGGGAGAACACTGAAGCTTTCTTT. This gives the protein CASSSTGENTEAFF.

This chain links TRBV27 with TRBJ1-4; 9 bases match TRBD1. The CDR3 spans 14 residues. V dropped 5 bases and J dropped 10; count of bases not matched to a gene: 8. Per the germline V gene, CDR1 is MNHEY and CDR2 is SMNVEV (reference sequence). This CDR3 reads CASSPGQGVVKLFF. The CDR3 DNA sequence: TGTGCCAGCAGTCCGGGACAGGGTGTTGTAAAACTGTTTTTT. The full variable domain, in which reference TRBV27 and TRBJ1-4 provide the parts outside the CDR3, is EAQVTQNPRYLITVTGKKLTVTCSQNMNHEYMSWYRQDPGLGLRQIYYSMNVEVTDKGDVPEGYKVSRKEKRNFPLILESPSPNQTSLYFCASSPGQGVVKLFFGSGTQLSVL.

The chain carries TRBV5-1 and TRBJ2-3, with 11 bases matching TRBD2. The CDR3 totals 19 residues. V was pared by 2 bases and J by 0 bases, with 11 bases of the junction left unmatched. Germline V lookup: CDR1 SGHRS, CDR2 YFSETQ. CDR3 nucleotide sequence: TGCGCCAGCAGCTTTGCACTAGCGGGAGTAACGATTAGCACAGATACGCAGTATTTT. Amino acids: CASSFALAGVTISTDTQYF. Variable domain in full (rest from reference TRBV5-1 and TRBJ2-3): KAGVTQTPRYLIKTRGQQVTLSCSPISGHRSVSWYQQTPGQGLQFLFEYFSETQRNKGNFPGRFSGRQFSNSRSEMNVSTLELGDSALYLCASSFALAGVTISTDTQYFGPGTRLTVL.

The V gene is TRBV5-5, the J gene TRBJ2-3, with D maybe TRBD2 (5 bases). The V and J ends lost 1 base and 2 bases respectively, with 11 bases between them. This CDR3 has 15 residues. Looked up from germline, CDR1 is SGHKS and CDR2 is YYEKEE (reference sequence). As DNA, the CDR3 is TGTGCCAGCAGCTTGCGGGGTCTCTTCACAGATACGCAGTATTTT. It codes for CASSLRGLFTDTQYF.

The chain joins TRBV9 to TRBJ2-2, with D unclear. Germline CDR1 is SGDLS and CDR2 is YYNGEE. There are 15 residues in the CDR3. V gave up 3 bases and J gave up 1 base, with 10 bases separating them. The DNA for the CDR3 is TGTGCCAGCAGCGGCCGACACCAGAACACCGGGGAGCTGTTTTTT. The encoded protein is CASSGRHQNTGELFF.

The chain couples TRBV7-3 to TRBJ2-1; 8 bases fit TRBD2. The CDR3 runs 14 residues. Per germline, CDR1 SGHTA and CDR2 FQGTGA. The V gene end was trimmed by 5 bases and the J gene end by 6 bases; junction bases not matched to a gene: 6. Here the CDR3 reads CASSQPGLVNEQFF. For the CDR3, the DNA is TGTGCCAGCAGCCAGCCGGGACTAGTCAATGAGCAGTTCTTC.

V and J are TRBV21-1 and TRBJ1-5. TRBV21-1 is a pseudogene segment. The CDR3 totals 15 residues. CDR3 region: CASSNGSYSNQPQHF. CDR3 in DNA: TGTGCCAGCAGCAACGGGAGCTATAGCAATCAGCCCCAGCATTTT.

The V and J genes are TRBV10-3 and TRBJ1-1, with TRBD1 matching 7 bases. V lost 2 bases, J lost 11 bases, and 8 bases stayed unmatched. Germline V gene sequence: CDR1 ENHRY, CDR2 SYGVKD. This CDR3 contains 13 residues. The CDR3 nucleotides are TGTGCCATCAGTGAGGCGACACAGGGGAGGGCTTTCTTT. It translates to CAISEATQGRAFF.

The V and J genes are TRBV5-6 and TRBJ2-3; maybe TRBD2 (5 bases). Germline CDR1 is SGHDT and CDR2 is YYEEEE. CDR3 size: 16 residues. V dropped 6 bases and J dropped 3 bases, with 20 bases sitting between them. The CDR3 loop is CASTRLTGKVTDTQYF. CDR3 nucleotides: TGTGCCAGCACCCGTTTAACCGGGAAGGTGACAGATACGCAGTATTTT. Supplemented by reference TRBV5-6 and TRBJ2-3, the full variable domain reads DAGVTQSPTHLIKTRGQQVTLRCSPKSGHDTVSWYQQALGQGPQFIFQYYEEEERQRGNFPDRFSGHQFPNYSSELNVNALLLGDSALYLCASTRLTGKVTDTQYFGPGTRLTVL.

The chain employs TRBV5-5 and TRBJ2-3; D is possibly TRBD1 (5 bases). The CDR3 runs 16 residues. V lost 4 bases and J lost 5, with 20 bases in between. Germline values: CDR1 SGHKS, CDR2 YYEKEE (reference sequence). CDR3 residues: CASSQPGHPNGDTQYF. The DNA for the CDR3 is TGTGCCAGCAGCCAGCCCGGACATCCCAATGGAGATACGCAGTATTTT.

Here the CDR3 DNA reads TGTGCCAGCAGCTTAGCCCTGGACAGGGGCCTCCAAAGTTACTATGGCTACACCTTC. It yields the protein CASSLALDRGLQSYYGYTF. The V call is TRBV11-2, the J call TRBJ1-2, with 9 nucleotides matching TRBD1. The V gene end was trimmed by 1 base and the J gene end by 3 bases; junction bases not matched to a gene: 15. This CDR3 has 19 amino acids. Germline V lookup: CDR1 SGHAT, CDR2 FQNNGV.

The J gene is TRBJ1-5, the V gene TRBV28; D is unclear. This CDR3 is built from 14 residues. V shed 5 bases and J shed 0 bases, with 8 bases lying between them. CDR1 and CDR2 (germline): MDHEN, SYDVKM. The CDR3 DNA is TGTGCCAGCAGTGAGGGAGGTAGCAATCAGCCCCAGCATTTT. Amino acid sequence: CASSEGGSNQPQHF.

This clone was counted a single time. The chain combines TRBV18 with TRBJ2-7, with TRBD1 identical over 8 bases. CDR3 length: 18 amino acids. The V gene end was trimmed by 3 bases and the J gene end by 1 base; junction bases not matched to a gene: 14. Germline assignment: CDR1 KGHSH and CDR2 LQKENI. CDR3 DNA sequence: TGTGCCAGCTCACCCAGAATCGCCGGGACAGGCTCTTCCTACGAGCAGTACTTC. Encoded protein: CASSPRIAGTGSSYEQYF.

This clone was detected only a few times. The chain carries TRBV7-9 and TRBJ1-2, with D tentatively TRBD1 (5 bases). The germline V and J ends were trimmed by 4 bases and 5 bases, with 11 bases remaining between them. The CDR3 contains 13 residues. CDR1 is SEHNR and CDR2 is FQNEAQ in the germline V gene (reference sequence). Here the CDR3 DNA reads TGTGCCAGCAGCTCGGTTGCAGGGTATGGCTACACCTTC. This codes for CASSSVAGYGYTF.

The V call is TRBV28, the J call TRBJ2-7, with D tentatively TRBD2 (7 bases). This CDR3 has 15 residues. V dropped 4 bases and J dropped 3 bases, with 16 bases sitting between them. Germline CDR1 is MDHEN and CDR2 is SYDVKM. In nucleotides, the CDR3 is TGTGCCAGCAGTTGGGGGGGCGGGGAGATCTACGAGCAGTACTTC. This gives the protein CASSWGGGEIYEQYF.

This chain joins TRBV2 and TRBJ2-1, with D unresolved. The V end was cut by 0 bases, the J end by 7 bases, with 10 bases between. Germline V gene lookup returns CDR1 SNHLY and CDR2 FYNNEI. The CDR3 covers 14 residues. The chain's CDR3 is CASSEATTLNEQFF. CDR3 nucleotides: TGTGCCAGCAGTGAAGCAACTACCCTAAATGAGCAGTTCTTC.

This clone has just a few counts. This chain uses TRBV7-6 with TRBJ2-2; the match to TRBD2 covers 10 bases. Unmatched junction bases numbered 18, after V lost 5 bases and J lost 6 bases. The CDR3 is 19 residues long. Germline CDR1 is SGHVS and CDR2 is FNYEAQ. The CDR3 nucleotides read TGTGCCAGCAGCACCCAAAAGCGGGGGGGCCCCTTGGGGTCCGGGGAGCTGTTTTTT. Residues: CASSTQKRGGPLGSGELFF.

The gene calls are TRBV15 and TRBJ1-1, with D perhaps TRBD1 (6 bases). Trimming left V 6 bases short and J 1 base short, with 9 bases between. Germline V gives CDR1 LNHNV, CDR2 YYDKDF (reference sequence). The CDR3 totals 13 residues. The CDR3 DNA reads TGTGCCACCAGTCCACAGGGGAACACTGAAGCTTTCTTT. Translated, it gives CATSPQGNTEAFF.

This clone was counted only a few times. The chain is built from TRBV25-1 and TRBJ1-1; D gene uncertain. Per germline, CDR1 MGHDK and CDR2 SYGVNS. Trimming took 6 bases from V and 1 from J, leaving 3 bases between them. CDR3 length: 11 amino acids. CDR3: CASSRNTEAFF. The CDR3 DNA reads as TGTGCCAGCAGCAGGAACACTGAAGCTTTCTTT.

The chain links TRBV4-1 to TRBJ2-7; no clear D. The CDR3 spans 14 residues. Germline CDR1 and CDR2: MGHRA and YSYEKL. Trimming removed 0 bases at V and 0 bases at J, with 6 bases between. The CDR3 reads CASSQEPVSYEQYF. The CDR3 region has the DNA TGCGCCAGCAGCCAAGAGCCAGTCTCCTACGAGCAGTACTTC.

The chain recombines TRBV4-1 with TRBJ1-1; tentative D call: TRBD1 (5 bases). The CDR3 contains 16 residues. V lost 1 base, J lost 6 bases, and 18 bases lay in between. The germline V gene encodes CDR1 MGHRA and CDR2 YSYEKL. The CDR3: CASSQGSLRGGSEAFF. DNA for the CDR3: TGCGCCAGCAGCCAAGGAAGCCTTAGGGGTGGCTCTGAAGCTTTCTTT.

This chain connects TRBV5-6 to TRBJ2-3; D possibly corresponds to TRBD1 (7 bases). V gave up 10 bases and J gave up 2 bases, with 14 bases separating them. Germline V gene sequence: CDR1 SGHDT, CDR2 YYEEEE. The CDR3 totals 13 residues. The DNA for the CDR3 is TGTGCCTCGGAGGGGGCTAACACAGATACGCAGTATTTT. It encodes CASEGANTDTQYF.

J is TRBJ2-5 and V is TRBV9, with 12 bases fitting TRBD2. The CDR3 loop spans 16 amino acids. Losses at the gene ends were 3 bases for V and 4 bases for J; bases not matched to a gene: 7. Per the germline V gene, CDR1 is SGDLS and CDR2 is YYNGEE. The CDR3 DNA reads as TGTGCCAGCAGCGCGGCTACTAGCGGGGGGTCAGAGACCCAGTACTTC. Translating it yields CASSAATSGGSETQYF.

The genes are TRBV5-1 and TRBJ2-3; 9 positions match TRBD2. V lost 0 bases to trimming and J lost 0 bases; unmatched junction nucleotides: 2. The CDR3 has 16 amino acids. Germline CDR1 SGHRS, CDR2 YFSETQ. The CDR3 DNA is TGCGCCAGCAGCTTGGCTGCGGGAGGGAGCACAGATACGCAGTATTTT. Amino acids: CASSLAAGGSTDTQYF.

The chain employs TRBV15 and TRBJ1-4; a possible D gene is TRBD1 (5 bases). The germline V gene encodes CDR1 LNHNV and CDR2 YYDKDF (reference sequence). V gave up 1 base and J gave up 7 bases, with 10 bases separating them. The CDR3 has 14 residues. CDR3 loop: CATSRGGSGEKLFF. The CDR3 region has the DNA TGTGCCACCAGCAGAGGGGGCTCGGGTGAAAAACTGTTTTTT. Using reference TRBV15 and TRBJ1-4 for the parts outside the CDR3, the full variable domain is DAMVIQNPRYQVTQFGKPVTLSCSQTLNHNVMYWYQQKSSQAPKLLFHYYDKDFNNEADTPDNFQSRRPNTSFCFLDIRSPGLGDTAMYLCATSRGGSGEKLFFGSGTQLSVL.